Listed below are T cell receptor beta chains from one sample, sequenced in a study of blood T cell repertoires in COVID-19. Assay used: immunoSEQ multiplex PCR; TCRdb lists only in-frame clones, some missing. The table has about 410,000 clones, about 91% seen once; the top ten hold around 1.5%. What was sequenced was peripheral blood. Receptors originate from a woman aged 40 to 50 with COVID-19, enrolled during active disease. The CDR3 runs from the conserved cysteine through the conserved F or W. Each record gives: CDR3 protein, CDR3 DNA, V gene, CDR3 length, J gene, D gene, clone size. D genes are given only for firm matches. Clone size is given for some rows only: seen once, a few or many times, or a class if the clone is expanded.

CASSPPTSYTDTQYF	TGTGCCAGCTCACCACCGACTAGTTACACAGATACGCAGTATTTT	TRBV18	15	TRBJ2-3	NA	NA
CAIRDGLGTNEQFF	TGTGCCATCAGAGATGGACTCGGCACCAATGAGCAGTTCTTC	TRBV10-3	14	TRBJ2-1	NA	NA
CTSERPNPNTGELFF	TGCACCAGCGAGAGGCCTAACCCAAACACCGGGGAGCTGTTTTTT	TRBV1	15	TRBJ2-2	NA	NA
CASSDSYPWYTF	TGCGCCAGCAGCGACAGTTACCCATGGTACACCTTC	TRBV5-1	12	TRBJ1-2	NA	NA
CASSRARTGDYEQYF	TGCGCCAGCAGCCGGGCCCGGACAGGGGACTACGAGCAGTACTTC	TRBV4-3	15	TRBJ2-7	TRBD1	NA
CASSLTPGGTYEQYF	TGTGCCAGCAGCTTAACCCCAGGGGGAACCTACGAGCAGTACTTC	TRBV11-2	15	TRBJ2-7	TRBD1	NA
CASSDGGKTEAFF	TGTGCCAGCAGCGACGGAGGGAAAACTGAAGCTTTCTTT	TRBV11-3	13	TRBJ1-1	NA	NA
CASSQSGRRETQYF	TGTGCCAGTAGTCAGAGCGGGCGGAGGGAGACCCAGTACTTC	TRBV19	14	TRBJ2-5	NA	NA
CASSERQGFSGNTIYF	TGTGCCAGCTCAGAAAGACAGGGGTTCTCTGGAAACACCATATATTTT	TRBV18	16	TRBJ1-3	TRBD1	NA
CASSGNGRYGYTF	TGTGCCAGCAGCGGAAACGGGAGGTATGGCTACACCTTC	TRBV5-6	13	TRBJ1-2	NA	NA
CASRGTGTNYGYTF	TGTGCCAGCAGGGGGACAGGTACTAACTATGGCTACACCTTC	TRBV28	14	TRBJ1-2	TRBD1	NA
CASSYAPLRYEQYF	TGCGCCAGCAGCTACGCCCCCCTACGCTACGAGCAGTACTTC	TRBV5-1	14	TRBJ2-7	NA	NA
CASSFLGQGPTDTQYF	TGCGCCAGCAGCTTCCTTGGACAGGGCCCCACAGATACGCAGTATTTT	TRBV5-1	16	TRBJ2-3	TRBD1	NA
CASSLGQGPGMSYEQYF	TGTGCCAGCAGTCTCGGACAGGGTCCCGGGATGTCCTACGAGCAGTACTTC	TRBV27	17	TRBJ2-7	TRBD1	once
CASSLSLPQGYGYTF	TGTGCCAGCAGTTTATCCCTACCACAGGGCTATGGCTACACCTTC	TRBV27	15	TRBJ1-2	NA	NA
CASIDNTEAFF	TGTGCCAGCATAGATAACACTGAAGCTTTCTTT	TRBV28	11	TRBJ1-1	NA	NA
CSVKRAGTASYEQYF	TGCAGCGTTAAGAGGGCCGGGACAGCCTCCTACGAGCAGTACTTC	TRBV29-1	15	TRBJ2-7	TRBD1	NA
CASSLPVGGGNYGYTF	TGCGCCAGCAGCTTGCCCGTTGGCGGGGGTAACTATGGCTACACCTTC	TRBV5-1	16	TRBJ1-2	NA	NA
CASSELGRQGIETQYF	TGTGCCAGCAGTGAGCTAGGTCGGCAGGGTATAGAGACCCAGTACTTC	TRBV2	16	TRBJ2-5	NA	NA
CASSLYQGGYEQYF	TGTGCCAGCAGTTTATACCAGGGCGGCTACGAGCAGTACTTC	TRBV28	14	TRBJ2-7	NA	NA
CASSANWGDYTF	TGTGCCAGCAGTGCTAATTGGGGGGACTACACCTTC	TRBV2	12	TRBJ1-2	NA	NA
CASSLWGRGGHYGYTF	TGTGCCAGCAGTTTATGGGGGAGGGGGGGGCACTATGGCTACACCTTC	TRBV27	16	TRBJ1-2	NA	NA
CASSAVVRTGVSLYEQYF	TGTGCCAGCAGCGCGGTAGTAAGGACAGGGGTTAGTCTCTACGAGCAGTACTTC	TRBV7-6	18	TRBJ2-7	TRBD1	NA
CASSPISGSHQPQHF	TGCGCCAGCAGCCCGATAAGCGGGAGCCATCAGCCCCAGCATTTT	TRBV5-1	15	TRBJ1-5	NA	NA
CASSKTGGFYEQYF	TGTGCCAGCAGTAAAACAGGGGGATTCTACGAGCAGTACTTC	TRBV27	14	TRBJ2-7	TRBD1	NA
CSASIRNTEAFF	TGCAGTGCTAGTATTAGGAACACTGAAGCTTTCTTT	TRBV20-1	12	TRBJ1-1	NA	few
CASGLFDFGNTIYF	TGTGCTAGTGGTTTGTTCGACTTTGGAAACACCATATATTTT	TRBV12-5	14	TRBJ1-3	NA	NA
CASSSSIPGGNTIYF	TGCGCCAGCAGCTCTTCGATACCGGGAGGAAACACCATATATTTT	TRBV5-1	15	TRBJ1-3	NA	NA
CATSPRNRGDSKRYSNQPQHF	TGTGCCACCAGCCCAAGGAACAGGGGCGATTCAAAACGTTATAGCAATCAGCCCCAGCATTTT	TRBV15	21	TRBJ1-5	TRBD1	once
CASSLAGGGGSSPLHF	TGTGCCAGCAGCTTAGCGGGCGGAGGTGGGAGTTCACCCCTCCACTTT	TRBV11-1	16	TRBJ1-6	NA	once
CASSLVAGSRYNEQFF	TGTGCCAGCAGCTTGGTGGCGGGGTCTCGCTACAATGAGCAGTTCTTC	TRBV5-4	16	TRBJ2-1	NA	once
CASRRTGDGSGNTIYF	TGCGCCAGCAGGCGGACAGGCGACGGCTCTGGAAACACCATATATTTT	TRBV5-1	16	TRBJ1-3	TRBD1	few
CASSDSGRLGNEQFF	TGTGCCAGCAGTGACTCTGGGAGGCTGGGGAATGAGCAGTTCTTC	TRBV6-4	15	TRBJ2-1	NA	NA
CASSVAGGAGYSSYEQYF	TGTGCCAGCAGCGTAGCTGGGGGGGCAGGTTATTCCTCCTACGAGCAGTACTTC	TRBV9	18	TRBJ2-7	NA	NA
CASLLNPGPWEAFF	TGTGCCAGCCTCCTCAACCCGGGTCCTTGGGAAGCTTTCTTT	TRBV2	14	TRBJ1-1	NA	NA
CASSLFGVAGGELFF	TGTGCCAGCAGCTTATTCGGGGTGGCTGGCGGGGAGCTGTTTTTT	TRBV7-3	15	TRBJ2-2	NA	NA
CAWTWDTMNTEAFF	TGTGCCTGGACGTGGGACACGATGAACACTGAAGCTTTCTTT	TRBV30	14	TRBJ1-1	NA	NA
CASAPGLAGYEQYF	TGTGCCAGCGCCCCAGGACTAGCGGGCTACGAGCAGTACTTC	TRBV27	14	TRBJ2-7	TRBD2	NA
CASSLSPDSLRGANSPLHF	TGTGCCAGCAGCTTATCGCCGGACAGCCTTCGGGGGGCAAATTCACCCCTCCACTTT	TRBV7-9	19	TRBJ1-6	NA	NA
CASSPGYGNTIYF	TGTGCCAGCAGCCCAGGGTATGGAAACACCATATATTTT	TRBV7-9	13	TRBJ1-3	NA	once
CASSLARTGGNTIYF	TGCGCCAGCAGCTTGGCCCGGACAGGCGGAAACACCATATATTTT	TRBV5-1	15	TRBJ1-3	TRBD1	NA
CASSHRTGGNQPQHF	TGTGCCAGCAGTCATCGGACAGGGGGCAATCAGCCCCAGCATTTT	TRBV5-8	15	TRBJ1-5	TRBD1	NA
CASYEFQGRGEKLFF	TGTGCCAGCTATGAATTTCAGGGGCGAGGTGAAAAACTGTTTTTT	TRBV7-8	15	TRBJ1-4	NA	NA
CASSQRSRGETQYF	TGTGCCAGCAGCCAACGTTCCAGGGGGGAGACCCAGTACTTC	TRBV3-1/TRBV3-2	14	TRBJ2-5	TRBD1	NA
CASSLALAGAPLSYEQYF	TGTGCCAGCAGCTTAGCCCTCGCGGGGGCTCCACTCTCCTACGAGCAGTACTTC	TRBV7-8	18	TRBJ2-7	NA	NA
CASSATGTGANVLTF	TGTGCCAGCAGTGCAACAGGGACTGGGGCCAACGTCCTGACTTTC	TRBV2	15	TRBJ2-6	NA	once
CASRTKGAYEQYF	TGTGCCAGCAGAACTAAGGGAGCCTACGAGCAGTACTTC	TRBV27	13	TRBJ2-7	NA	NA
CASSLAGGLFDEQFF	TGCGCCAGCAGCTTAGCGGGGGGCCTATTCGATGAGCAGTTCTTC	TRBV5-1	15	TRBJ2-1	TRBD2	NA
CASSQTGGSGNTIYF	TGTGCCAGCAGCCAAACAGGGGGTTCTGGAAACACCATATATTTT	TRBV14	15	TRBJ1-3	TRBD1	NA
CASSPRAGQMNTEAFF	TGTGCCAGCAGCCCCAGGGCGGGACAGATGAACACTGAAGCTTTCTTT	TRBV27	16	TRBJ1-1	TRBD1	NA
CASSSSRWGRNNQPQHF	TGTGCCAGCAGCTCATCGCGATGGGGCAGAAACAATCAGCCCCAGCATTTT	TRBV7-2	17	TRBJ1-5	NA	NA
CASSAPGTGSYEQYF	TGTGCCAGCAGTGCCCCCGGGACAGGGTCCTACGAGCAGTACTTC	TRBV6-6	15	TRBJ2-7	TRBD1	NA
CASSYAADSGNTIYF	TGTGCCAGCAGTTACGCCGCGGACTCTGGAAACACCATATATTTT	TRBV6-6	15	TRBJ1-3	NA	NA
CACRKAGGSNQPQHF	TGTGCCTGTCGAAAGGCGGGGGGAAGCAATCAGCCCCAGCATTTT	TRBV2	15	TRBJ1-5	NA	NA
CASSISGSYNSPLHF	TGTGCCAGTAGTATATCAGGCTCCTATAATTCACCCCTCCACTTT	TRBV19	15	TRBJ1-6	NA	NA
CASSFPDSEQFF	TGTGCCAGCAGCTTCCCTGATAGTGAGCAGTTCTTC	TRBV7-9	12	TRBJ2-1	NA	NA